This TCR beta chain was identified in a study of response to subunit inactivated influenza vaccine. There are a few counts of this clonotype. Its antigen is as yet unknown. Broader study findings: The authors suggested that every seasonal influenza vaccination recruits few new T cells.

TCRdb reprocessed the RT-PCR reads via MiXCR and lists one record per CDR3 protein. The sample has roughly 570,000 distinct CDR3 sequences; approximately 15% are singletons. The CDR3 spans 15 residues. Germline CDR1 and CDR2: MNHNS and SASEGT. The junction had 9 bases not matched to a gene; V was cut back by 6 bases and J by 3 bases. The origin of this receptor is a man in his forties or fifties who received an inactivated influenza vaccine. The sample in question was PBMCs from blood, obtained about 13 days after vaccination. The chain combines TRBV6-1 with TRBJ2-7; 9 bases are shared with TRBD1. Here the CDR3 reads CASRRDRGKNYEQYF. CDR3 sequence (DNA): TGTGCCAGCAGACGCGACAGGGGGAAAAACTACGAGCAGTACTTC.